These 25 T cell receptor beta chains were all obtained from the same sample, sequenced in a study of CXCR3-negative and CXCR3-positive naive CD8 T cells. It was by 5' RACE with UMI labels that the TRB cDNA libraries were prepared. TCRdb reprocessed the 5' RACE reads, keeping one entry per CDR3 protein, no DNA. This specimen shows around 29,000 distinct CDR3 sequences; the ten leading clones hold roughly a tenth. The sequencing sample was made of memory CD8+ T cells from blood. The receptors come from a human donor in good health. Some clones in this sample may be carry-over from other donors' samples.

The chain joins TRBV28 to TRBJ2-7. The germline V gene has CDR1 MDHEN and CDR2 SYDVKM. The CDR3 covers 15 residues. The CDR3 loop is CASSLRWGSAYEQYF.

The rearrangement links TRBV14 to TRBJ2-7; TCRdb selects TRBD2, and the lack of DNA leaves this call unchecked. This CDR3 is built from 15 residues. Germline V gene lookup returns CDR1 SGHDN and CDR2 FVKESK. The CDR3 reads CASSHIAGGSHEQYF.

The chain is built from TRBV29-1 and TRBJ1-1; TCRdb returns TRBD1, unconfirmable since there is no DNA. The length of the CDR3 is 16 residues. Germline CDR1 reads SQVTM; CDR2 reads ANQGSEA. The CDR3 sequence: CSVRPVPGSMALGAFF.

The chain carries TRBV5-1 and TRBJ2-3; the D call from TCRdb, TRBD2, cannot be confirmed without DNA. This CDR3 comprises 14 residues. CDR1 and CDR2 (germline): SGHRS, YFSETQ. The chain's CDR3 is CASSLRDLPDTQYF. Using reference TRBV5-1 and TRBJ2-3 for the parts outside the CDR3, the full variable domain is KAGVTQTPRYLIKTRGQQVTLSCSPISGHRSVSWYQQTPGQGLQFLFEYFSETQRNKGNFPGRFSGRQFSNSRSEMNVSTLELGDSALYLCASSLRDLPDTQYFGPGTRLTVL.

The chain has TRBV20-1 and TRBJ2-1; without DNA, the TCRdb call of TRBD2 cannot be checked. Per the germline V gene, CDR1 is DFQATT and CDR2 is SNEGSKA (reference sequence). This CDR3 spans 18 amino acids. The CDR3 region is CSASFQGAGGPSYNEQFF.

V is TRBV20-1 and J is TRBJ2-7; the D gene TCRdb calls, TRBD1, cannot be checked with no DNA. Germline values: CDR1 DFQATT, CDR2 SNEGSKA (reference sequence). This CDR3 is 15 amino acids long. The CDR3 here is CSARDGTQSSYEQYF.

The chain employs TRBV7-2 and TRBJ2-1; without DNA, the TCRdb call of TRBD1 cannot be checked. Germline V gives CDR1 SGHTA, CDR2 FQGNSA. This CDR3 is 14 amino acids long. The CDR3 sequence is CASSRGAGDYEQFF.

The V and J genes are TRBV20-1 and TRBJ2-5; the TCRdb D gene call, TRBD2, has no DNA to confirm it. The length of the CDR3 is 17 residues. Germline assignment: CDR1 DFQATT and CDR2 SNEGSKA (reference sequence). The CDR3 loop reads CSAKLAGGPSVQETQYF.

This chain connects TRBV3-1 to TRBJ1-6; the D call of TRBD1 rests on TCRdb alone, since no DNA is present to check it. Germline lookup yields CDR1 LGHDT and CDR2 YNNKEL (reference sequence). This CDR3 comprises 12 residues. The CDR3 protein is CASSQPTGGLHF.

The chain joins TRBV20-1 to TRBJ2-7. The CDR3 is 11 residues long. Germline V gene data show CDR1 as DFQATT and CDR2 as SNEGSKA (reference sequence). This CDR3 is CSARDYYEQYF.

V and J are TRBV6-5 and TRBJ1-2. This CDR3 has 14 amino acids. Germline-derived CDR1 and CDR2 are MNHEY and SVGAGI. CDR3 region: CASSYPGGSYGYTF.

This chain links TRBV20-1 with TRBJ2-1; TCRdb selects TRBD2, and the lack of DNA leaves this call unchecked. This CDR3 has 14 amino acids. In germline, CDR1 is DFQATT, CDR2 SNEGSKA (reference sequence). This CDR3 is CSAKPGLSYNEQFF.

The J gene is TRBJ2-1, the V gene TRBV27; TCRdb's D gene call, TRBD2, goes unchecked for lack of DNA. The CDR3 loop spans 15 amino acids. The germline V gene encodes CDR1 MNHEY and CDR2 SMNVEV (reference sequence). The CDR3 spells CASSWIREVGNEQFF.

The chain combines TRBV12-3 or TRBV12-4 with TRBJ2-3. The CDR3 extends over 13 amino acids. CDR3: CASKVGSTDTQYF.

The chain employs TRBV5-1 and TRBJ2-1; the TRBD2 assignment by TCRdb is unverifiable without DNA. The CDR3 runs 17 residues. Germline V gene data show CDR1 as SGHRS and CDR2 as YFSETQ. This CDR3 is CASSLEGSGSAYNEQFF.

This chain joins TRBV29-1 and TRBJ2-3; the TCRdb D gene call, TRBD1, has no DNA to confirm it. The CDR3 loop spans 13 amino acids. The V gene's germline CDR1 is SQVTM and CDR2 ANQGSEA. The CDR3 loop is CSGRGGSTDTQYF.

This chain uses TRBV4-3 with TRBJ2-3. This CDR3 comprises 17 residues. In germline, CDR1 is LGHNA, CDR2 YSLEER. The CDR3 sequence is CASSQDVTGVSTDTQYF.

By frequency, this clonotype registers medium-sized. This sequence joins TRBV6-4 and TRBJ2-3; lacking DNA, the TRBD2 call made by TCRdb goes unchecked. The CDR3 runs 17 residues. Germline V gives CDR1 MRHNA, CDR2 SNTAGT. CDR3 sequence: CASSDSTSGGGTDTQYF.

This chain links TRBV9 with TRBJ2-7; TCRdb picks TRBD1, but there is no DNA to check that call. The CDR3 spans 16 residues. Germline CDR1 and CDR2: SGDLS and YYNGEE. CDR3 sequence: CASSAGGDTGSYEQYF. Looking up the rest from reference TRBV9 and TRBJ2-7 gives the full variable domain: DSGVTQTPKHLITATGQRVTLRCSPRSGDLSVYWYQQSLDQGLQFLIQYYNGEERAKGNILERFSAQQFPDLHSELNLSSLELGDSALYFCASSAGGDTGSYEQYFGPGTRLTVT.

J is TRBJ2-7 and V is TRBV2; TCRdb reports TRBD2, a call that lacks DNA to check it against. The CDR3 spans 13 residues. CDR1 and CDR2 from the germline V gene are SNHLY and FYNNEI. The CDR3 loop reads CASTTSPPYEQYF.

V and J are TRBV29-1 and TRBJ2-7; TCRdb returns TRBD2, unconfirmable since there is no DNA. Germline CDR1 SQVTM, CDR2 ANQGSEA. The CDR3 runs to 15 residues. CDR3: CSVELSLAGGYEQYF.

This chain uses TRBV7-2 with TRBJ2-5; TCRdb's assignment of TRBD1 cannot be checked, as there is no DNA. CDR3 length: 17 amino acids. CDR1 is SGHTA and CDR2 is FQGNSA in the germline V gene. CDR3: CASSLGWGVSSQETQYF.

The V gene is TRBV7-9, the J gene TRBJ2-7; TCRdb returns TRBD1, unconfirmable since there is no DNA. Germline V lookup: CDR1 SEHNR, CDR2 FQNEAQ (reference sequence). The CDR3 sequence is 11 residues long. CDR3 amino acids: CASSSDRVKYF.

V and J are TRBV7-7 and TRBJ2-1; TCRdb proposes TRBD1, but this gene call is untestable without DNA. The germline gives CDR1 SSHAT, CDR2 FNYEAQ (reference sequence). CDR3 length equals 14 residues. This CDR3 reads CASSPWGTHNEQFF.

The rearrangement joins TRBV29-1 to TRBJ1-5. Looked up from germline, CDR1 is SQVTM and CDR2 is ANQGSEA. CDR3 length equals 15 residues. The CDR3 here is CSVRNKDRSNQPQHF.